This TCR beta chain is drawn from a study of beta chain features in type 1 diabetes. Study observations and caveats: With patients and controls alike, PCR might favor shorter templates to an equal degree.

This clone was seen a few times. Its antigen is still unknown. The entirety of the isolated RNA underwent reverse transcription, so expressed TCRB transcripts were sequenced. Assay: immunoSEQ multiplex PCR; the TCRdb copy retains only in-frame clones and omits some. The sample shows around 170,000 clones, 7% to 10% of them seen only once. CDR3 length: 17 amino acids. V dropped 1 base and J dropped 8; count of bases not matched to a gene: 12. In germline, CDR1 is SGHTA, CDR2 FQGNSA. The sequenced sample was central memory CD4+ T cells from blood. The source is a woman between 18 and 30 years old in good health. V usage is TRBV7-2 and J usage is TRBJ2-1; TRBD2 matches at 9 bases. CDR3 loop: CASSLDHGGGAKDEQFF. As DNA, the CDR3 is TGTGCCAGCAGCTTAGACCACGGCGGGGGGGCCAAAGATGAGCAGTTCTTC. The whole variable domain, filled in from reference TRBV7-2 and TRBJ2-1, reads GAGVSQSPSNKVTEKGKDVELRCDPISGHTALYWYRQSLGQGLEFLIYFQGNSAPDKSGLPSDRFSAERTGGSVSTLTIQRTQQEDSAVYLCASSLDHGGGAKDEQFFGPGTRLTVL.